This T cell receptor (beta chain) stems from a study of blood T cell repertoires in COVID-19. On the study more broadly: The United States, Italy and Spain provided the acute and convalescent COVID-19 samples. Nucleic acid was either cDNA or gDNA, and it came from T cells, B-cell-depleted T cells, or PBMCs.

Seattle patients were enrolled while actively infected and followed longitudinally. Germline V CDR1 and CDR2: SGHRS, YFSETQ. The V end was cut by 4 bases, the J end by 9 bases, with 23 bases between. The CDR3 covers 16 residues. Using immunoSEQ multiplex PCR, the repertoire was profiled, and TCRdb retains in-frame clones only, with some absent. The sample holds approximately 36,000 clones, roughly 70% seen once. The receptor's source is a man between 65 and 85 years old with COVID-19, enrolled during active disease. The chain couples TRBV5-1 to TRBJ1-5, with D possibly TRBD1 on 5 matching bases. What was sequenced was peripheral blood. In nucleotides, the CDR3 is TGCGCCAGCAGCCCTGGGGCAACAGACAATTCTCGGCCCCAGCATTTT. This translates into CASSPGATDNSRPQHF.